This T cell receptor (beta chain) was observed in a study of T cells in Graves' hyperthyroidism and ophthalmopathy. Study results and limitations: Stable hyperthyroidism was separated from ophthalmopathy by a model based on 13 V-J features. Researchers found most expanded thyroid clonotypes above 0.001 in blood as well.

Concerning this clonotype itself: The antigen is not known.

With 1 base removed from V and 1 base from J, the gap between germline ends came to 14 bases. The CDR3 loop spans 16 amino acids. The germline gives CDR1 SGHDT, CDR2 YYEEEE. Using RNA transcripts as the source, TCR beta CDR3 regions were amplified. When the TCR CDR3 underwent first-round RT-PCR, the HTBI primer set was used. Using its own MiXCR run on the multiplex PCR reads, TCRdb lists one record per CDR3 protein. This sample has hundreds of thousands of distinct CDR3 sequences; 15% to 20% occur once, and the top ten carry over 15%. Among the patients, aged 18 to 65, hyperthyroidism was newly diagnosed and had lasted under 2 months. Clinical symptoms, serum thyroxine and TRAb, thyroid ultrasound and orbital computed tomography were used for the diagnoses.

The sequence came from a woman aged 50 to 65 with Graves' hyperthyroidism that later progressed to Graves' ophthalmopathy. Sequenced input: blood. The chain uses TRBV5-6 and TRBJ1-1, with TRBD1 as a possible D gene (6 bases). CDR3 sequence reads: CASSLIGGRTNTEAFF. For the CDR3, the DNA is TGTGCCAGCAGCTTGATTGGGGGGCGTACGAACACTGAAGCTTTCTTT.